The clone carrying this T cell receptor beta chain has just one count. The unsorted PBMC replicate PCRs were performed with roughly 300 ng DNA, 25,000 to 30,000 T cell genomes. Using immunoSEQ multiplex PCR, the repertoire was profiled, and TCRdb retains in-frame clones only, with some absent. This table holds about 470,000 clones, 70% to 80% found once. This record comes from a study of shared clonotypes between healthy human individuals. There are 14 residues in the CDR3. This chain uses TRBV21-1 with TRBJ1-3; the table calls TRBD1, which could not be checked here. TRBV21-1 is tagged as a pseudogene. The receptor's source is a woman in her thirties or forties in good health. Some clones in this sample may be carry-over from other donors' samples. Sequenced material: PBMCs. CDR3 protein: CASSKGAGGNTIYF. DNA for the CDR3: TGTGCCAGCAGCAAAGGGGCAGGGGGAAACACCATATATTTT.